One and the same sample provided the 17 T cell receptor beta chains below, sequenced in a study of response to subunit inactivated influenza vaccine. TCRdb redid the calling of the RT-PCR reads with MiXCR, one entry per CDR3 protein. The sample lists 600,000 to 850,000 distinct CDR3 sequences, less than 15% occurring once. The sample was PBMCs from blood, taken 14 to 15 days before vaccination. These receptors all come from a man aged 45-65 years who received an inactivated influenza vaccine.

V is TRBV7-9 and J is TRBJ2-7; 8 positions match TRBD1. This CDR3 has 15 amino acids. Trimming at V came to 5 bases and at J to 5 bases, leaving 11 bases not matched to a gene. CDR1 SEHNR and CDR2 FQNEAQ come from the germline V gene (reference sequence). CDR3 protein: CASSPWQGAMDEQYF. DNA of the CDR3: TGTGCCAGCAGCCCCTGGCAGGGGGCGATGGACGAGCAGTACTTC.

This clonotype was recorded many times. The chain joins TRBV4-2 to TRBJ1-1; TRBD1 matches 7 bases. The CDR3 has 14 residues. Germline trimming cut 2 bases from V and 3 bases from J; bases unmatched to any gene: 3. CDR1 and CDR2 from the germline V gene are LGHNA and YNFKEQ. CDR3 DNA sequence: TGTGCCAGCAGCCAACAGGGGGGGGACACTGAAGCTTTCTTT. It codes for CASSQQGGDTEAFF.

The rearrangement uses TRBV28 and TRBJ2-1, with TRBD1 as a possible D gene (5 bases). Germline V gene lookup returns CDR1 MDHEN and CDR2 SYDVKM. The CDR3 loop spans 15 amino acids. The V end lost 3 bases, the J end lost 3 bases, and 12 bases lay between the germline ends. Here the CDR3 reads CASSLPGKGYNEQFF. CDR3 coding DNA: TGTGCCAGCAGTTTGCCAGGGAAGGGCTACAATGAGCAGTTCTTC.

This clonotype was seen at least ten times. The rearrangement uses TRBV20-1 and TRBJ2-3; D call uncertain. Trimming left V 0 bases short and J 3 bases short, with 10 bases between. The CDR3 has 14 amino acids. From germline, CDR1 is DFQATT and CDR2 SNEGSKA (reference sequence). The CDR3 bases are TGCAGTGCTAGAGATCAAGGGTCTACAGATACGCAGTATTTT. Translating gives CSARDQGSTDTQYF.

Ten or more counts support this clonotype. The CDR3 is CASSLVGTVYNEQFF. The CDR3 coding sequence is TGTGCCAGCAGTTTAGTCGGGACAGTATACAATGAGCAGTTCTTC. This chain connects TRBV12-3 or TRBV12-4 to TRBJ2-1, with TRBD1 matching 7 bases. CDR3 size: 15 residues. The V and J ends lost 1 base and 4 bases, in that order; junction bases with no gene match: 4.

A few counts support this clonotype. The chain recombines TRBV7-3 with TRBJ2-7; 10 positions agree with TRBD1. V lost 2 bases to trimming and J lost 6 bases; unmatched junction nucleotides: 7. The CDR3 is 15 residues long. Germline V CDR1 and CDR2: SGHTA, FQGTGA. The CDR3 loop is CASSLSGDRGSEQYF. The CDR3 DNA sequence: TGTGCCAGCAGCTTATCAGGGGACAGGGGTTCCGAGCAGTACTTC.

V is TRBV4-3 and J is TRBJ2-1; D is undetermined. Trimming left V 0 bases short and J 5 bases short, with 8 bases between. The CDR3 sequence is 14 residues long. Germline V gene data show CDR1 as LGHNA and CDR2 as YSLEER. CDR3 in amino acids: CASSQDLFNNEQFF. In nucleotides, the CDR3 is TGCGCCAGCAGCCAAGATCTATTCAACAATGAGCAGTTCTTC.

This clonotype was counted once. The genes are TRBV20-1 and TRBJ2-7, with unresolved D. The germline CDR1 and CDR2 sequences are DFQATT and SNEGSKA (reference sequence). Trimming pared 0 bases from V and 4 bases from J, leaving 16 bases between. The length of the CDR3 is 15 residues. Here the CDR3 reads CSARDVPSKGYEQYF. The CDR3 nucleotides read TGCAGTGCTAGAGATGTCCCCTCAAAGGGTTACGAGCAGTACTTC.

This clonotype was recorded at least ten times. The chain links TRBV5-6 to TRBJ2-5; D perhaps matches TRBD1 (5 bases). The germline V and J ends were trimmed by 1 base and 5 bases, with 18 bases remaining between them. The CDR3 spans 16 residues. Germline CDR1 is SGHDT and CDR2 is YYEEEE. The CDR3 loop is CASSLWFGQGWETQYF. CDR3 bases: TGTGCCAGCAGCTTGTGGTTTGGGCAGGGCTGGGAGACCCAGTACTTC.

This clonotype showed up many times. The rearrangement uses TRBV28 and TRBJ2-7; D possibly corresponds to TRBD2 (5 bases). In germline, CDR1 is MDHEN, CDR2 SYDVKM. V was trimmed by 5 bases and J by 0 bases, leaving 17 bases between them. The CDR3 extends over 16 amino acids. CDR3 in amino acids: CASSPPRGTSSYEQYF. DNA of the CDR3: TGTGCCAGCAGTCCACCCCGGGGAACGAGCTCCTACGAGCAGTACTTC.

Here the CDR3 DNA reads TGCGCCAGCAGCCTCAGATCGGATACAGGGCGGGTTCAGCCCCAGCATTTT. Protein sequence: CASSLRSDTGRVQPQHF. The chain recombines TRBV4-1 with TRBJ1-5; TRBD1 is a possible D gene (6 bases). The germline V gene encodes CDR1 MGHRA and CDR2 YSYEKL. This CDR3 contains 17 residues. The ends were cut back, 4 bases at V and 6 bases at J, with 22 bases in the middle.

This clonotype showed up just a few times. V usage is TRBV15 and J usage is TRBJ2-2; 8 bases line up with TRBD1. There are 16 residues in the CDR3. The germline V gene has CDR1 LNHNV and CDR2 YYDKDF (reference sequence). With 0 bases clipped from V and 5 bases from J, the junction kept 5 bases outside the gene matches. CDR3 protein: CATSRDRGQVTGELFF. The CDR3 nucleotides are TGTGCCACCAGCAGAGATCGGGGACAGGTGACCGGGGAGCTGTTTTTT.

This clonotype has more than one count but fewer than ten. The gene calls are TRBV6-2 or TRBV6-3 and TRBJ1-5, with D possibly being TRBD1 (5 bases). Trimming took off 0 bases at V and 6 bases at J, with 9 bases between the two ends. Germline V gives CDR1 MNHEY, CDR2 SVGEGT. This CDR3 comprises 14 residues. The CDR3 protein is CASSYSTATQPQHF. CDR3 sequence (DNA): TGTGCCAGCAGTTACTCGACAGCCACTCAGCCCCAGCATTTT.

The chain joins TRBV20-1 to TRBJ1-1; D is perhaps TRBD1 (5 bases). Trimming shortened V by 5 bases and J by 0 bases, and 10 bases separated the two germline ends. Per the germline V gene, CDR1 is DFQATT and CDR2 is SNEGSKA (reference sequence). There are 13 residues in the CDR3. The CDR3 spells CSARWGLNTEAFF. DNA for the CDR3: TGCAGTGCTCGTTGGGGGTTGAACACTGAAGCTTTCTTT.

The chain couples TRBV6-1 to TRBJ1-5; D is ambiguous. Trimming took off 6 bases at V and 0 bases at J, with 9 bases between the two ends. Germline loops: CDR1 MNHNS, CDR2 SASEGT. The CDR3 extends over 14 amino acids. The CDR3 loop reads CASSSFDSNQPQHF. DNA for the CDR3: TGTGCCAGCAGCTCCTTCGATAGCAATCAGCCCCAGCATTTT.

This clonotype was counted only a few times. This chain links TRBV28 with TRBJ2-4, with 7 nucleotides matching TRBD1. Unmatched junction bases numbered 10, after V lost 7 bases and J lost 7 bases. This CDR3 is built from 14 residues. CDR1 and CDR2 from the germline V gene are MDHEN and SYDVKM. The DNA for the CDR3 is TGTGCCAGCACTAAGGGGGCCGATCGGAACATTCAGTACTTC. Its protein product is CASTKGADRNIQYF.

This clonotype was counted ten times or more. The rearrangement links TRBV12-3 or TRBV12-4 to TRBJ2-3; 7 bases are a match to TRBD1. The CDR3 consists of 15 residues. J lost 0 bases, V lost 5 bases, and 5 bases had no gene match. CDR3 sequence reads: CASSHTGVSTDTQYF. For the CDR3, the DNA is TGTGCCAGCAGTCACACAGGGGTTAGCACAGATACGCAGTATTTT.